The clone carrying this T cell receptor (beta chain) was detected ten times or more. The germline V gene has CDR1 ENHRY and CDR2 SYGVKD. The V and J ends lost 10 bases and 4 bases respectively, with 19 bases between them. The length of the CDR3 is 15 residues. These data are taken from a study of response to subunit inactivated influenza vaccine. TCRdb called the RT-PCR reads again in MiXCR, with one record for every CDR3 protein. The table includes almost 600,000 distinct CDR3 sequences, 14% detected once. The specimen was PBMCs from blood, collected about 11 days after vaccination. This TCR came from a man aged 50 to 60 who received an inactivated influenza vaccine. This sequence joins TRBV10-3 and TRBJ2-2; D may be TRBD2 (6 bases). CDR3 residues: CATLSRGRTTGELFF. The CDR3 nucleotides read TGTGCCACCCTCTCCCGGGGGAGGACCACCGGGGAGCTGTTTTTT.